The present entry profiles one TCR beta chain with its context. The germline gene is not matched at one end of the junction; a read error may be the cause. These data belong to a study of prognosis after radiotherapy for stage I lung cancer. Study at large: Median age was around 70 years (53 to 84) among around 13 men and a handful of women.

Amplification of TCR beta CDR3 from genomic DNA used two-round multiplex PCR. Gene-specific TRBV and TRBJ primers were used in PCR round one. TCRdb redid the calling of the multiplex PCR reads with MiXCR, one entry per CDR3 protein. The sample has around 25,000 distinct CDR3 sequences; about 34% are singletons. The CDR3 loop spans 14 amino acids. Per germline, CDR1 SGHTA and CDR2 FQGTGA. This sample comprised PBMCs, obtained before or after stereotactic body radiation therapy (not recorded which). The genes are TRBV7-3 and TRBJ2-7; a weak D match, TRBD1 (5 bases). This clonotype was obtained from a donor aged 50 or older with non-small cell lung cancer. The CDR3 loop reads CSSSLGVPDYEQYF. CDR3 nucleotide sequence: TGTTCCAGCAGCTTAGGGGTTCCCGACTACGAGCAGTACTTC.